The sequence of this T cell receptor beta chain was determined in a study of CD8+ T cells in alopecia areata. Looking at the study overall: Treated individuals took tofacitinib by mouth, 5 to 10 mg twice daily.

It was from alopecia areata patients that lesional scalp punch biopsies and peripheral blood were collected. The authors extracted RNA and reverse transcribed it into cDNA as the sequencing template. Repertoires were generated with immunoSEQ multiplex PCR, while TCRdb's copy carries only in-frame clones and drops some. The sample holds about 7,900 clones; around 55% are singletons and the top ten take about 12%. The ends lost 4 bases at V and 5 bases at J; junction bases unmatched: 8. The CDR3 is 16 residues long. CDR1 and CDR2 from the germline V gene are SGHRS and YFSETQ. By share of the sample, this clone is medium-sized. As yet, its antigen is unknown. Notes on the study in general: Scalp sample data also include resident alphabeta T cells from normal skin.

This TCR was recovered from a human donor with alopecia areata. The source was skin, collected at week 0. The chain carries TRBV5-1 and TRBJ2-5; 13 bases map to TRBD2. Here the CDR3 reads CASSRQLAGGEETQYF. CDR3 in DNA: TGCGCCAGCAGCCGACAACTAGCGGGAGGGGAGGAGACCCAGTACTTC.